These 7 T cell receptor beta chains originate from one sample sequenced in a study of CXCR3-negative and CXCR3-positive naive CD8 T cells. TRB cDNA libraries were made by UMI-labeled 5' RACE. TCRdb derives one entry per CDR3 protein from the 5' RACE reads, leaving out DNA. The sample totals about 120,000 distinct CDR3 sequences. The source material was naive CXCR3- CD8+ T cells from blood. Described subset: CD45RO-CCR7+CD27+CD95- naive CD8+ T cells lacking CXCR3 (TNR3-). The receptor source for this set is a human donor in good health. Some clones in this sample may be carry-over from other donors' samples.

V gene TRBV12-3 or TRBV12-4 combines with J gene TRBJ1-1; as DNA is missing, the TRBD1 call by TCRdb cannot be tested. CDR3 length: 16 amino acids. This CDR3 is CASRRDRDSLNTEAFF.

The V call is TRBV7-8, the J call TRBJ2-1. Germline CDR1 is SGHVS and CDR2 is FQNEAQ. This CDR3 has 11 amino acids. CDR3 residues: CASSFEGEQFF.

The V and J genes are TRBV12-3 or TRBV12-4 and TRBJ2-2; TCRdb designates TRBD2, a call that cannot be tested without DNA. The CDR3 spans 16 residues. CDR3 sequence: CASRPPRGAYTGELFF.

The genes are TRBV29-1 and TRBJ2-7; TCRdb returns TRBD1, unconfirmable since there is no DNA. Per the germline V gene, CDR1 is SQVTM and CDR2 is ANQGSEA. The CDR3 consists of 13 residues. Here the CDR3 reads CSVEKGDTYEQYF.

This chain links TRBV4-1 with TRBJ2-1; with no DNA, the TCRdb D assignment of TRBD2 cannot be verified. The CDR3 runs 16 residues. Germline lookup yields CDR1 MGHRA and CDR2 YSYEKL. The CDR3 sequence is CASSPEGLADYNEQFF.

V is TRBV20-1 and J is TRBJ1-2; TCRdb proposes TRBD1, but this gene call is untestable without DNA. Germline V gene data show CDR1 as DFQATT and CDR2 as SNEGSKA (reference sequence). The CDR3 covers 14 residues. Here the CDR3 reads CSASPTGLNYGYTF.

This chain links TRBV28 with TRBJ2-1. The CDR3 loop spans 11 amino acids. Germline V gives CDR1 MDHEN, CDR2 SYDVKM. CDR3 amino acids: CASSPRSEQFF.